Below, one TCR beta chain is given with its context. The record originates from a study of T cell responses to AZD1222 COVID-19 vaccine. CDR3 length: 15 residues. CDR1 is MGHRA, CDR2 YSYEKL, per germline. The V gene end was trimmed by 3 bases and the J gene end by 1 base; junction bases not matched to a gene: 5. This table comes from immunoSEQ multiplex PCR, and its TCRdb copy is limited to in-frame clones, with some not included. This repertoire shows 95,000 or so clones, under 90% found once; its top ten account for approximately 3%. This clonotype was sampled from an adult in good health. The sample was peripheral blood, taken on day 0 of MenACWY control vaccination. The chain couples TRBV4-1 to TRBJ1-1; 7 bases fit TRBD1. The CDR3 loop is CASSHVQGRNTEAFF. CDR3 coding DNA: TGCGCCAGCAGCCATGTACAGGGGAGGAACACTGAAGCTTTCTTT.